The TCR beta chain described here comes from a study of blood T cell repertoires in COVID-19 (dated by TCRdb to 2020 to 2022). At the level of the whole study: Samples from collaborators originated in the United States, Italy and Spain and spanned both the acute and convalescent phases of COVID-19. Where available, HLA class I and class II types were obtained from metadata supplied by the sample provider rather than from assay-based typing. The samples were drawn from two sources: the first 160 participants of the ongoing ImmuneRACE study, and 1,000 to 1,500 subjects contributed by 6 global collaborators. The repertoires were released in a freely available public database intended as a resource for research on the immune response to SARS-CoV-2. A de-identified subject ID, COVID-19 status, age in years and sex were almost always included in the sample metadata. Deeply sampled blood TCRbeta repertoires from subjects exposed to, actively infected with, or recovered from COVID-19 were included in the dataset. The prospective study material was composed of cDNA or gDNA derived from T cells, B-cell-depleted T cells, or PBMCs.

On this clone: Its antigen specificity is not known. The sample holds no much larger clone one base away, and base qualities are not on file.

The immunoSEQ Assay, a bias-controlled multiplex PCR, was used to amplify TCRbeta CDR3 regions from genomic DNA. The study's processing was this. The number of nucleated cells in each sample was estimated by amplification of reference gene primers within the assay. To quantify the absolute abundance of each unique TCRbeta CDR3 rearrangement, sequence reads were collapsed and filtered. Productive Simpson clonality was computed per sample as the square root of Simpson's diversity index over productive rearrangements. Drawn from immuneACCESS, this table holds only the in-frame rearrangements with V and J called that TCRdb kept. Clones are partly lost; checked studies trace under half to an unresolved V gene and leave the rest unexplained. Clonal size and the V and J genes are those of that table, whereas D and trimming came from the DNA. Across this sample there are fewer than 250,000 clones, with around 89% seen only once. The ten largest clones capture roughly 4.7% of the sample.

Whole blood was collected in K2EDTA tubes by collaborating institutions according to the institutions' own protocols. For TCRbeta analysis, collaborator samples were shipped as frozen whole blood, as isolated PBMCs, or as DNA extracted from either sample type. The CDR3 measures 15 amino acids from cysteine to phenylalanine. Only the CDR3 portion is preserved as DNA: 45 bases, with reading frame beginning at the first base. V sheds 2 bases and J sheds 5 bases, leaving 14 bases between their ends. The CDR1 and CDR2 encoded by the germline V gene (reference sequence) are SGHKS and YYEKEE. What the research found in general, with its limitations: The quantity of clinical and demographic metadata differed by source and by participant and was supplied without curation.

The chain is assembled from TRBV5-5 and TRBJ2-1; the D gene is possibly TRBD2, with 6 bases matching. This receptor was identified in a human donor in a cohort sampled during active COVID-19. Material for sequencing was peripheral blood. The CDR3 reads CASSFSGTNHNEQFF. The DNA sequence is TGTGCCAGCAGCTTTAGCGGAACCAACCACAATGAGCAGTTCTTC.